This is a list of T cell receptor beta chains from one sample in a study of cytomegalovirus exposure and HLA in healthy donors. The repertoire was sequenced with immunoSEQ multiplex PCR; TCRdb's copy has only in-frame clones and lacks some. This table holds more than 95,000 clones, roughly 80% found once. Specimen: PBMCs. Receptor source: a woman in her 40s in good health and CMV-seronegative. Each CDR3 is given with its conserved first and last residue. The D gene is left open where the match is weak.

cdr3_length	j_call	v_call	d_call	cdr3_aa
13	TRBJ2-1	TRBV7-9	-	CASTTPGSYEQFF
12	TRBJ1-1	TRBV10-2	-	CASRGGASEAFF
13	TRBJ2-2	TRBV2	-	CASSVVVTGELFF
14	TRBJ1-4	TRBV5-1	-	CASSLGATNEKLFF
17	TRBJ1-1	TRBV7-9	-	CASSLANRVAEAREAFF
14	TRBJ2-3	TRBV29-1	TRBD2	CSVGAGVLADTQYF
15	TRBJ2-7	TRBV2	TRBD2	CASSRLAGASYEQYF
13	TRBJ2-7	TRBV21-1	-	CASRLKTSDEQYF
14	TRBJ2-3	TRBV5-8	-	CASSLVGSPDTQYF
15	TRBJ2-5	TRBV4-1	-	CASSQKYGGQETQYF
15	TRBJ2-6	TRBV9	-	CASSAVFAGANVLTF
11	TRBJ2-1	TRBV29-1	-	CSVDVADEQFF
17	TRBJ2-5	TRBV7-2	TRBD2	CASSFDLAGGRRETQYF
13	TRBJ1-1	TRBV28	-	CASSISSRRGTFF
14	TRBJ2-6	TRBV29-1	-	CSVGRDSGANVLTF
14	TRBJ1-3	TRBV5-6	TRBD1	CASSIGTGGNTIYF
15	TRBJ1-2	TRBV27	TRBD1	CASSLGTGAGYGYTF
13	TRBJ2-7	TRBV6-1	-	CASRGTETYEQYF
15	TRBJ2-7	TRBV18	TRBD2	CASSPGTTHRYEQYF
15	TRBJ2-3	TRBV10-3	TRBD1	CAISQTGASTDTQYF
15	TRBJ2-1	TRBV27	TRBD1	CASSLTGDALNEQFF
14	TRBJ1-2	TRBV7-2	-	CASSLATPRGGYTF
17	TRBJ2-1	TRBV28	-	CASSLSLRGIERNEQFF
12	TRBJ2-7	TRBV5-1	-	CASSLGGYEQYF
15	TRBJ2-7	TRBV19	TRBD2	CASSDPSREGYEQYF
14	TRBJ2-5	TRBV28	-	CASSPGGLQETQYF